The present entry profiles one T cell receptor (beta chain) with its context. Profiled with immunoSEQ multiplex PCR; TCRdb holds only in-frame clones, not every one. The sample carries approximately 120,000 clones, about 90% recorded once. This record comes from a study of T cell responses to AZD1222 COVID-19 vaccine. The CDR3 is 15 amino acids. Germline V gene sequence: CDR1 MDHEN, CDR2 SYDVKM. Between the trimmed V and J ends, which lost 5 bases and 6 bases, there was a span of 14 bases. The TCR comes from an adult who received the AZD1222 COVID-19 vaccine. The sample in question was peripheral blood, obtained 28 days after the second AZD1222 dose. The chain carries TRBV28 and TRBJ1-6; D not resolved. CDR3 nucleotides: TGTGCCAGCAGTGCCATTACACCGACTAATTCACCCCTCCACTTT. It is translated as CASSAITPTNSPLHF.